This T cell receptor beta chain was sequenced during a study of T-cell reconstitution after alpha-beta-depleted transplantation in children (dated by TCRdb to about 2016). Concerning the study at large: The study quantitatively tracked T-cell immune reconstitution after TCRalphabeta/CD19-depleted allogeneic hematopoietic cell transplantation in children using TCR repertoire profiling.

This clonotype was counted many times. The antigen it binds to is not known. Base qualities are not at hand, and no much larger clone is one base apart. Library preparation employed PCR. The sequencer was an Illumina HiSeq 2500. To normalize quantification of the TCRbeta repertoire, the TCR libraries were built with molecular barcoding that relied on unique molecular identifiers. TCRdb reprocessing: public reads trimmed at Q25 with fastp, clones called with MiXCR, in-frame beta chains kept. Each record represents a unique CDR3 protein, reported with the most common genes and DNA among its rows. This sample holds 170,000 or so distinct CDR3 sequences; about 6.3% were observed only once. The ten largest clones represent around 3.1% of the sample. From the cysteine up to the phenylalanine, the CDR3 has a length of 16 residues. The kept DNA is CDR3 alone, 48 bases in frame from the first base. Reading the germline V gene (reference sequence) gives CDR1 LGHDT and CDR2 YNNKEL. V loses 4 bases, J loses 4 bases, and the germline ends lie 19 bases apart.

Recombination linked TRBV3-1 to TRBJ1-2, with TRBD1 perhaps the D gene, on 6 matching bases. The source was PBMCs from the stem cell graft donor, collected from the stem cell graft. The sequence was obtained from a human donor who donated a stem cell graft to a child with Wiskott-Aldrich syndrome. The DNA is TGTGCCAGCAGCCCTTCCCCCACACAGGGACCCTATGGCTACACCTTC. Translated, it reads CASSPSPTQGPYGYTF.